This TCR beta chain derives from a study of shared clonotypes between healthy human individuals (TCRdb year 2020). Concerning the study at large: The cohort comprised two women and three men aged 18 to 49 years. For each donor, CD4 naive and CD4 memory were each run on three plates, CD8 naive on two plates, and CD8 memory on one plate. Each donor's leukapheresis produced roughly between roughly 0.85 and 9.5 billion PBMCs. To estimate repertoire size and how much clonotypes are shared between individuals, the study performed deep sequencing of blood TCR repertoires from a few healthy adults. Different laboratories and diverse techniques were used to prepare libraries and sequence TCR repertoires, to increase sequencing depth and limit assay-specific biases.

Reading from cysteine to phenylalanine, the CDR3 counts 13 amino acids. Just the 39-base CDR3 DNA is kept, in frame starting at base 1. Clipping removes 10 bases from V and 5 bases from J, with 7 as the unmatched junction base count. The germline V gene encodes CDR1 MNHNS and CDR2 SASEGT. For the CD8 naive samples, CD45RO-negative cells were positively selected for CCR7, yielding a CD45RA+CCR7+ population from which TemRA cells were excluded. Healthy HIV-negative adults with no recently reported acute infections or vaccinations were included as donors. All donors were Caucasian adults living in Nashville, Tennessee, USA. After blood collection by leukapheresis, PBMCs were isolated using Ficoll-Histopaque density gradient centrifugation and then cryopreserved in the vapor phase of liquid nitrogen. Purity and quantity of every magnetically sorted T cell population were checked by analytical flow cytometry. Each sorted fraction had its genomic DNA isolated and then quantified by UV absorbance on a Nanodrop 2000c.

The research as a whole found: Pairwise subsampling led to the expectation that sequencing depth would affect the degree of clonotype sharing among donors. Even with the large sequencing depth, rarefaction of the sorted-subset datasets indicated that sequencing was incomplete. Compared with non-shared clonotypes, clonotypes shared by all four sorted-subset donors had higher generation probabilities. Larger estimated clonotype richness was generally found for naive subsets than for memory subsets. Sampling was restricted to blood, and TCR repertoires in tissue are likely to differ from TCR repertoires in blood. Because the study included only a small number of donors, the genetic and exposure-history diversity represented was limited. Sharing across a few donors was observed for around 4.8% of naive CD4, over 3% of naive CD8, around 2.5% of memory CD4, and less than 0.45% of memory CD8 clonotypes.

TCR CDR3 regions were amplified from genomic DNA by multiplex PCR using the deep immunoSEQ assay. Extracted genomic DNA from each cell subset was spread evenly across all wells of several immunoSEQ 96-well plates, with each plate serving as a replicate. Each replicate PCR for sorted subsets received about 200 ng genomic DNA, equal to about 30,000 T cell genomes. The purified libraries were quantified using a Qubit 3.0 fluorometer, sized with a Bioanalyzer 2100, and then quantified again using the KAPA Library Quantification kit. A separate single-read 150-cycle Illumina NextSeq 550 flow cell was used to sequence each immunoSEQ 96-well plate. For the original study's pipeline: Because the immunoSEQ output included only junctional sequences and no quality scores, the filtering could not be the same as the filtering used for full-length reads. Sequences were annotated with PyIR, a Python wrapper for IgBLAST v1.9, and V/J genes and CDR3 were assigned using IMGT germline references. Reads with weak V/J assignments (E-value above 1e-6), missing CDR3, stop codons, out-of-frame junctions, or ambiguous translated residues were removed. V3J clonotypes were defined as sequences sharing an identical inferred V gene, J gene, and CDR3 amino acid sequence. Percentage overlap between repertoires was computed as shared unique clonotypes divided by the size of the smaller repertoire. Repertoire richness was assessed with RTK rarefaction, the Chao1 estimator, and Recon v2.1 estimates of unobserved clonotypes. Generation probabilities were computed with OLGA for all TCRbeta clonotypes obtained by the gDNA method from several donors. TCRdb carries this immuneACCESS record with in-frame sequences only. Its versions omit some clonotypes, under half of them owing to an unresolved V gene in the studies checked, with the rest unexplained. The D gene and trimming were derived from the DNA, and the V and J assignments and clone size from that table. The sample table holds under 700,000 clones, of which 85% to 95% were seen once. The ten biggest clones cover over 0.1% of the sample.

As regards this clone: Its cognate antigen has yet to be identified. Per-base qualities were not stored, and no clone one base away is much larger.

The TCR was taken from a woman in her 30s in good health. The chain uses TRBV6-1 and TRBJ2-2; 7 bases in the middle match TRBD1. Sequenced sample: naive CD8+ T cells sorted from blood. This specimen's cell subset or site label, per the study, means: CD45RA+CCR7+. CDR3 loop: CATSGGLTGELFF. The DNA reads as follows: TGTGCCACATCAGGGGGTTTAACCGGGGAGCTGTTTTTT.